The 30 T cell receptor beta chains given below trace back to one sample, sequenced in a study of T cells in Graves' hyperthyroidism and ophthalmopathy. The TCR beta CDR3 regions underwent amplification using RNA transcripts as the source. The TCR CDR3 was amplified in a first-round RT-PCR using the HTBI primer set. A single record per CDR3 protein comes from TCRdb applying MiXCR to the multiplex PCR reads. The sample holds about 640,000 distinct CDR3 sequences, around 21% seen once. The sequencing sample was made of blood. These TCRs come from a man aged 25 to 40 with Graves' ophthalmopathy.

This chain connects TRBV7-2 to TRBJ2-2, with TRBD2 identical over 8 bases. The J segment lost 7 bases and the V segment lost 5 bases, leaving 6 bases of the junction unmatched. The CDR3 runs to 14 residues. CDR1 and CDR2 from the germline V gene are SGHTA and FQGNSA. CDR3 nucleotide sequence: TGTGCCAGCAGCGCAAGCGGGAGCGGCGGGGAGCTGTTTTTT. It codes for CASSASGSGGELFF.

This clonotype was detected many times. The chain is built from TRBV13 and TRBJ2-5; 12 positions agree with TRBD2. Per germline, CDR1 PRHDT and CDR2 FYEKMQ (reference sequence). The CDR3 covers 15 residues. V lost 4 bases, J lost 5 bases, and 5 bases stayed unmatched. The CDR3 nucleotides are TGTGCCAGCAGCTGGACTAGCGGGATGCTGGAGACCCAGTACTTC. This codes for CASSWTSGMLETQYF.

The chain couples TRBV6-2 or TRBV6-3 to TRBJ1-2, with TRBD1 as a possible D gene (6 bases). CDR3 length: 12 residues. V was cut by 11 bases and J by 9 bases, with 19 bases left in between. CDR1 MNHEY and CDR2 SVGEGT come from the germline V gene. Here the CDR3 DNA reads TGTGCCGCAAGAGGGGACAACAGACGCTACACCTTC. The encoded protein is CAARGDNRRYTF.

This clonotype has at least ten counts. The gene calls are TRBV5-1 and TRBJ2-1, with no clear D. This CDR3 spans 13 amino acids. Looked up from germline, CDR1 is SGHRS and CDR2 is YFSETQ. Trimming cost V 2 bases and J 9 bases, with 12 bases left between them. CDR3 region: CASSLSGESEQFF. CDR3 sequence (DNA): TGCGCCAGCAGCTTATCAGGAGAGTCTGAGCAGTTCTTC.

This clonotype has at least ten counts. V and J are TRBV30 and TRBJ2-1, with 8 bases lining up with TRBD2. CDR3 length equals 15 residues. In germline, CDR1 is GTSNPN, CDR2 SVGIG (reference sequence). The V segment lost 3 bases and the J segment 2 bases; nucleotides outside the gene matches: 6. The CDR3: CAWRVGSGAYNEQFF. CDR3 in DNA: TGTGCCTGGAGGGTAGGTAGCGGGGCCTACAATGAGCAGTTCTTC.

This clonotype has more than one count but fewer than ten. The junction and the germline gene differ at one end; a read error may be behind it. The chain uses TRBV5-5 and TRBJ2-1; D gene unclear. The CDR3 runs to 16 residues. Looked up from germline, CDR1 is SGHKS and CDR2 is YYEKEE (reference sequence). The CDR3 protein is CASSQDLYSSYNEQFF. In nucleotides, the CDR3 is TGCGCCAGCAGCCAAGATTTGTACAGCTCCTACAATGAGCAGTTCTTC.

This CDR3 reads CASSQGRTGGPGDNEQFF. CDR3 DNA: TGCGCCAGCAGCCAAGGGAGGACGGGAGGGCCTGGGGACAATGAGCAGTTCTTC. The rearrangement joins TRBV4-1 to TRBJ2-1; the match to TRBD2 covers 8 bases. V lost 1 base and J lost 5; bases outside the gene matches: 13. The V gene's germline CDR1 is MGHRA and CDR2 YSYEKL. The CDR3 spans 18 residues.

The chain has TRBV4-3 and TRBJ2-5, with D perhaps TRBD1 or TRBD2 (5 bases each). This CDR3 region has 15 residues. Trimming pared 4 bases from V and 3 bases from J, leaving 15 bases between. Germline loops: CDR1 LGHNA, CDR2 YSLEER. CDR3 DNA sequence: TGCGCCAGCAGCCGCACCCGGGACGGAGAAGAGACCCAGTACTTC. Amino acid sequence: CASSRTRDGEETQYF.

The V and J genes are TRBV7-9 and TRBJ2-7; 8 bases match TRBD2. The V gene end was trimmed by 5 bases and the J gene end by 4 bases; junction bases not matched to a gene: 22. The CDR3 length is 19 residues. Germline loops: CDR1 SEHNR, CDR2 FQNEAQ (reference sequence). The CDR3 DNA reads TGTGCCAGCAGCCCCCGACGGGGGGCTAAAGAGCGGGAGTTATACGAGCAGTACTTC. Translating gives CASSPRRGAKERELYEQYF.

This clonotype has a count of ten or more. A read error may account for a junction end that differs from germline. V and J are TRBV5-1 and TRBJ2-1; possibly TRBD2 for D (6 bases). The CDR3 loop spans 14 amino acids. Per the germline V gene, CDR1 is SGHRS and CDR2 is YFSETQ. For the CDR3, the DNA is TGTGCCAGCAGCTTGGTGGGAGGAAACAATGAGCAGTTCTTC. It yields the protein CASSLVGGNNEQFF.

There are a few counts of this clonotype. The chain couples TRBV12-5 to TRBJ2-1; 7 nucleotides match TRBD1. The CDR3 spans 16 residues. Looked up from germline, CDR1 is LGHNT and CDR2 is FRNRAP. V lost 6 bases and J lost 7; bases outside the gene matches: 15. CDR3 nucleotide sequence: TGTGCTAGTGGCGGAACAGGGGAAATATTGAAAAATGAGCAGTTCTTC. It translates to CASGGTGEILKNEQFF. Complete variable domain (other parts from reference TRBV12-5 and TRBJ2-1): DARVTQTPRHKVTEMGQEVTMRCQPILGHNTVFWYRQTMMQGLELLAYFRNRAPLDDSGMPKDRFSAEMPDATLATLKIQPSEPRDSAVYFCASGGTGEILKNEQFFGPGTRLTVL.

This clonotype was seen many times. The CDR3 reads CAINARPGQSYEQYF. The CDR3 DNA follows: TGTGCCATCAACGCGCGACCGGGACAGTCCTACGAGCAGTACTTC. This chain joins TRBV10-3 and TRBJ2-7; 7 bases line up with TRBD1. CDR1 and CDR2 (germline): ENHRY, SYGVKD. V was pared by 7 bases and J by 1 base, with 10 bases of the junction left unmatched. CDR3 length equals 15 residues.

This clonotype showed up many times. The CDR3 DNA is TGTGCCAGCAGAGAAATACAGGGTTTTGGCAATCAGCCCCAGCATTTT. This gives the protein CASREIQGFGNQPQHF. The V gene is TRBV2, the J gene TRBJ1-5; a possible D gene is TRBD1 (6 bases). V shed 6 bases and J shed 2 bases, with 17 bases lying between them. The germline CDR1 and CDR2 sequences are SNHLY and FYNNEI. This CDR3 is built from 16 residues. The full variable domain, its missing parts supplied by reference TRBV2 and TRBJ1-5, is EPEVTQTPSHQVTQMGQEVILRCVPISNHLYFYWYRQILGQKVEFLVSFYNNEISEKSEIFDDQFSVERPDGSNFTLKIRSTKLEDSAMYFCASREIQGFGNQPQHFGDGTRLSIL.

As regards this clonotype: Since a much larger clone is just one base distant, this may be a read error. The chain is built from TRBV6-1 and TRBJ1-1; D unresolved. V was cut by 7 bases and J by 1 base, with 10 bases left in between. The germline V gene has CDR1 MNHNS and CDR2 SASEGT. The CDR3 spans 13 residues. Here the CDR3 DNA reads TGTGCCAGCAACTTTAACAGGAACACTGAAGCTTTCTTT. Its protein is CASNFNRNTEAFF.

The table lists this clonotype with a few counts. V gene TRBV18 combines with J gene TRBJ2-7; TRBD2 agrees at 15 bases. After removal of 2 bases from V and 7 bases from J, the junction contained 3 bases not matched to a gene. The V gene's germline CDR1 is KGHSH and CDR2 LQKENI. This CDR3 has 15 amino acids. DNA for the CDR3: TGTGCCAGCTCACCAGGACTAGCGGGAGGGCCAGAGCAGTACTTC. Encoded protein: CASSPGLAGGPEQYF.

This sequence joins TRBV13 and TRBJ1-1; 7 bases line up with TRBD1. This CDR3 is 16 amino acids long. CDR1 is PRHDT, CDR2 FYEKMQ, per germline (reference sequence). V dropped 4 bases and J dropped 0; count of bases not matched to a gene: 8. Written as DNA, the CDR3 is TGTGCCAGCAGCTCCCCGGGACAGTACATGAACACTGAAGCTTTCTTT. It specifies CASSSPGQYMNTEAFF.

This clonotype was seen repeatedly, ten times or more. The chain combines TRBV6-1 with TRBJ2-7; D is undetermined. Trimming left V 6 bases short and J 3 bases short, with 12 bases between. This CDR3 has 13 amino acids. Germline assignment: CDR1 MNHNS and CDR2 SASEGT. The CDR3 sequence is CASSSGRNYEQYF. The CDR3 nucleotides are TGTGCCAGCAGCTCCGGACGGAACTACGAGCAGTACTTC.

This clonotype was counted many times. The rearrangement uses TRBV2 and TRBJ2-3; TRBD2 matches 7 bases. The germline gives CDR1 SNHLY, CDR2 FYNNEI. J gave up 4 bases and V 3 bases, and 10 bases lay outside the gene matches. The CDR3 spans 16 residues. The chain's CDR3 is CASSEVARETSDTQYF. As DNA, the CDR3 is TGTGCCAGCAGTGAGGTGGCGCGGGAGACGTCAGATACGCAGTATTTT.

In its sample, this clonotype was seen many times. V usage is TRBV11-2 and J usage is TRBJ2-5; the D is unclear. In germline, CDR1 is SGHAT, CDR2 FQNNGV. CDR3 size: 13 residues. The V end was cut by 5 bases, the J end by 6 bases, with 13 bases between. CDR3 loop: CASSPTSGKTQYF. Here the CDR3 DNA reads TGTGCCAGCAGCCCCACTTCTGGGAAGACCCAGTACTTC.

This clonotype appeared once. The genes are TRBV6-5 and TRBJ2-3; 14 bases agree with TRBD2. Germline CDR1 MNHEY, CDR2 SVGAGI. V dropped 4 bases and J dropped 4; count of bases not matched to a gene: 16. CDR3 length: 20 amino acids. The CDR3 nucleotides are TGTGCCAGCAGTTCCGAAGTTGGGACTAGCGGGGGTAAGACGGCAGATACGCAGTATTTT. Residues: CASSSEVGTSGGKTADTQYF.

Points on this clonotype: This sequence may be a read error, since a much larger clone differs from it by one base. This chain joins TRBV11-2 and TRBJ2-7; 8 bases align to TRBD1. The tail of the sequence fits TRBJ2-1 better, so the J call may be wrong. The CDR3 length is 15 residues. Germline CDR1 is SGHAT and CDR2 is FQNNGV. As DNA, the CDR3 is TGTGCCAGCAGCTTAGGACAGGGGAGGCTCTACGAGCAGTTCTTC. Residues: CASSLGQGRLYEQFF.

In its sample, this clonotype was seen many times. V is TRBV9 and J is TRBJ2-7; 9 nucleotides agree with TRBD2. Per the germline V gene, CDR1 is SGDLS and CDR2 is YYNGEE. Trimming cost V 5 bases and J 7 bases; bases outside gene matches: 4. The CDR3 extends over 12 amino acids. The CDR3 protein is CASSSGSGEQYF. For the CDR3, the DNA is TGTGCCAGCAGTAGCGGGAGTGGGGAGCAGTACTTC.

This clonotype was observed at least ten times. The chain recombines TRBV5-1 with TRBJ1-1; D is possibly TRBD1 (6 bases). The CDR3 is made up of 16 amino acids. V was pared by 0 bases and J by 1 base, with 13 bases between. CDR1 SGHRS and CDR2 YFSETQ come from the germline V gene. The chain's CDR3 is CASSLGFDRPNTEAFF. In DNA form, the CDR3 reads TGCGCCAGCAGCTTGGGGTTCGACAGGCCGAACACTGAAGCTTTCTTT.

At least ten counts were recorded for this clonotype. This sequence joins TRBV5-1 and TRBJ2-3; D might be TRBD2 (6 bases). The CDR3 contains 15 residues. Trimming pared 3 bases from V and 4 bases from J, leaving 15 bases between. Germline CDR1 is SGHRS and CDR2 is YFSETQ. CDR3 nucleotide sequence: TGCGCCAGCAGCTCGTACGGGGGTAGGGCAGATACGCAGTATTTT. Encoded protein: CASSSYGGRADTQYF.

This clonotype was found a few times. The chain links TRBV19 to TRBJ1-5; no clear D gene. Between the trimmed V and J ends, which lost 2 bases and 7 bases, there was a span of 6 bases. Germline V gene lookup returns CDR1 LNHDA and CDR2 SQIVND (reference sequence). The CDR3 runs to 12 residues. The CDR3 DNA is TGTGCCAGTAGTATATACGAACAGCCCCAGCATTTT. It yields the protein CASSIYEQPQHF.

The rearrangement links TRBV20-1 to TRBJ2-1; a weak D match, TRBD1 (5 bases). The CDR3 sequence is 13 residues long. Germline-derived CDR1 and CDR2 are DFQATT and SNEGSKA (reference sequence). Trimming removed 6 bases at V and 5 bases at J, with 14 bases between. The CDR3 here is CSANQDRDNEQFF. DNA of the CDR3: TGCAGTGCAAACCAAGACAGAGACAATGAGCAGTTCTTC.

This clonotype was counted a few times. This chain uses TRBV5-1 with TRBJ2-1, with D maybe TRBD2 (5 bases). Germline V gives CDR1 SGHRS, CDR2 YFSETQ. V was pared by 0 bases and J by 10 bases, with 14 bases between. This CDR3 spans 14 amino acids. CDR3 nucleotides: TGCGCCAGCAGCTTGGAGTCCGGGGATTGGGAGCAGTTCTTC. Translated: CASSLESGDWEQFF.

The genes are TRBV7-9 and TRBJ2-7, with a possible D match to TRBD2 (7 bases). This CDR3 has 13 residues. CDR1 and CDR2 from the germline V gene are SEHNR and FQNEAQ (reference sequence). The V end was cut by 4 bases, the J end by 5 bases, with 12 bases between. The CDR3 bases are TGTGCCAGCAGCTCCCCGGGGGGCCACGAGCAGTACTTC. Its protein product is CASSSPGGHEQYF.

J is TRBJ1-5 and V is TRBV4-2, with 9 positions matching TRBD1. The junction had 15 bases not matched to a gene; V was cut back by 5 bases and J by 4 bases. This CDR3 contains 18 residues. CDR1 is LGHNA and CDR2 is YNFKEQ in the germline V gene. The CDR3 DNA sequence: TGTGCCAGCAGCTACCAAGCCGTCGGACAGGGGCTTAATCAGCCCCAGCATTTT. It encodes CASSYQAVGQGLNQPQHF.

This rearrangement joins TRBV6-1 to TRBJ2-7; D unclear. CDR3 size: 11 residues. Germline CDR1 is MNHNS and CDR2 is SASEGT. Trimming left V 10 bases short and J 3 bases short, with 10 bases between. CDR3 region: CATQLNYEQYF. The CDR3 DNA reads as TGTGCCACCCAACTTAACTACGAGCAGTACTTC.